The entry that follows covers one T cell receptor beta chain sequence. Its antigen is as yet unknown. This sample is part of a study of cytomegalovirus exposure and HLA in healthy donors. General observations from the study: High sensitivity and specificity were reportedly achieved when the classifier diagnosed cytomegalovirus status. It was confirmed in vitro that three of the CMV-associated chains were specific for CMV antigens. Rarity characterized most TCR sequences, yet some public TCRs appeared in many donors. According to the study, 160 or so TCR beta chains were cytomegalovirus-associated.

The CDR3 length is 15 residues. V gave up 3 bases and J gave up 5 bases; unmatched junction bases: 8. Germline-derived CDR1 and CDR2 are MDHEN and SYDVKM. TCRdb's copy holds only in-frame clones and misses some; the assay was immunoSEQ multiplex PCR. The sample lists 55,000 to 65,000 clones, roughly 94% occurring once. The origin of this receptor is a woman between 18 and 30 years old in good health and CMV-seropositive. The gene calls are TRBV28 and TRBJ2-5, with 8 nucleotides matching TRBD2. Sequenced: PBMCs. The CDR3 sequence: CASSFYSGGGETQYF. The CDR3 bases are TGTGCCAGCAGTTTTTATTCGGGAGGGGGGGAGACCCAGTACTTC.